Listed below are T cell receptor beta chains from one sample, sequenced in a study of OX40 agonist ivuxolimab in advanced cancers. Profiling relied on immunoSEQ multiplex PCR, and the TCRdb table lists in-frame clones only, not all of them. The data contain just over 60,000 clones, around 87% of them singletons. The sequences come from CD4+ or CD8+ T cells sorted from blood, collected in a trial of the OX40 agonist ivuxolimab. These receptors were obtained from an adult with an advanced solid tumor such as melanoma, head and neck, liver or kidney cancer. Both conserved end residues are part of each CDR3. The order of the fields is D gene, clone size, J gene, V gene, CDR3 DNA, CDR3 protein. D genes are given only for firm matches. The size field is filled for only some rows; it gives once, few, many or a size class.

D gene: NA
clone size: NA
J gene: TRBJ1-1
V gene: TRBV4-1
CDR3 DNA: TGCGCCAGCAGCCAAGGGTCGACAAACAACTTT
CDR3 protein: CASSQGSTNNF

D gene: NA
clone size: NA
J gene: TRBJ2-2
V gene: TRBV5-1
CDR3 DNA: TGCGCCAGCAAATCGACAGCGAACACCGGGGAGCTGTTTTTT
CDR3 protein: CASKSTANTGELFF

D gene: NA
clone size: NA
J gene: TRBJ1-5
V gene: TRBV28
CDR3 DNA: TGTGCCAGCAGTTTAGTAAGCAATCAGCCCCAGCATTTT
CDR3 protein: CASSLVSNQPQHF

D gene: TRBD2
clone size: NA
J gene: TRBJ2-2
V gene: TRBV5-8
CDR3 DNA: TGTGCCAGCAGTTTAGCGGGACGCACCGGGGAGCTGTTTTTT
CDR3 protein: CASSLAGRTGELFF

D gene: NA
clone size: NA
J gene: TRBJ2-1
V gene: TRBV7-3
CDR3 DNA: TGTGCCAGCAGCCCCGGGGGAGACACTCCTCAGTTCTTC
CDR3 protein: CASSPGGDTPQFF

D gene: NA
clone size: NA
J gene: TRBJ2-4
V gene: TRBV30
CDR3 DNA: TGTGCCTGGAGTCCATCCGACACCCTAAACATTCAGTACTTC
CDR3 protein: CAWSPSDTLNIQYF

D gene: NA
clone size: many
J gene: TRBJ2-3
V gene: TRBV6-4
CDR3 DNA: TGTGCCAGCAGTGACGGGAGCACAGATACGCAGTATTTT
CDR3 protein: CASSDGSTDTQYF

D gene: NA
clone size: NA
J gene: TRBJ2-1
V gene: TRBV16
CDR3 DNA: TGTGCCAGCAGCCAACAGCAGACCAACCTTGAGCAGTTCTTC
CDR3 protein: CASSQQQTNLEQFF

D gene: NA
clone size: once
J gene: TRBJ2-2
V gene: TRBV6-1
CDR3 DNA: TGTGCCAGCAGTATAGGGATGATTAACACCGGGGAGCTGTTTTTT
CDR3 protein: CASSIGMINTGELFF

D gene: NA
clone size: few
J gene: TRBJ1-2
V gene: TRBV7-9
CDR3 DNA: TGTGCCAGCAGACCATGGGGAGGGCCCAACTATGGCTACACCTTC
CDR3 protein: CASRPWGGPNYGYTF

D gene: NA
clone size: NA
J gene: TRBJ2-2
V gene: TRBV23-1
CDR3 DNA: TGCGCCAGCAGTCAATGGAGGGCTACGACCGGGGAGCTGTTTTTT
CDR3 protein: CASSQWRATTGELFF

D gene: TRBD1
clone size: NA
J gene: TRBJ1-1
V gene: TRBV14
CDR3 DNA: TGTGCCAGCAGCCAAGACGGGTCCAGGGGGACTGAAGCTTTCTTT
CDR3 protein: CASSQDGSRGTEAFF

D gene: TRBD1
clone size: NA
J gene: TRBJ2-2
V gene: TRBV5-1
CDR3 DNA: TGCGCCAGCCGTCCACAGGGGGAGAACGGGGAGCTGTTTTTT
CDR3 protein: CASRPQGENGELFF

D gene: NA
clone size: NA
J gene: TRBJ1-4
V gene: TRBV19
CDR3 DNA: TGTGCCAGTAGTATCGGGACGGGGGTTTCTAATGAAAAACTGTTTTTT
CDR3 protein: CASSIGTGVSNEKLFF

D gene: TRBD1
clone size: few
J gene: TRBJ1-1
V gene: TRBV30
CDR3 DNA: TGTGCCTGGACCACAGGGGCCACTGAAGCTTTCTTT
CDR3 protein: CAWTTGATEAFF

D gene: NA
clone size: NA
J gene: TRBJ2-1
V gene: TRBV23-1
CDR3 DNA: TGCGCCAGCAGCACCCGACAGGAAGGGGCTGAGCAGTTCTTC
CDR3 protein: CASSTRQEGAEQFF

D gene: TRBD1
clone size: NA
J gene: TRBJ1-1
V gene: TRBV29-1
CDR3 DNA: TGCAGCGTGGTTAGGACAGGGCTGAACACTGAAGCTTTCTTT
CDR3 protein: CSVVRTGLNTEAFF

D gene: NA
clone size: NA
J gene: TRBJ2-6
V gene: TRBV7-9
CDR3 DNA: TGTGCCAGCAGCTCACATAGTTGGGGATACGGGGCCAACGTCCTGACTTTC
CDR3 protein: CASSSHSWGYGANVLTF

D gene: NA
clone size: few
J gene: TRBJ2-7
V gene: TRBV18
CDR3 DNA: TGTGCCAGCTCACCACCGCTCGTCTACGAGCAGTACTTC
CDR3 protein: CASSPPLVYEQYF

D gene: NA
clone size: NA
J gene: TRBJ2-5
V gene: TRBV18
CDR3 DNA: TGTGCCAGCGGCACGGATGTAGAGACCCAGTACTTC
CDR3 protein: CASGTDVETQYF

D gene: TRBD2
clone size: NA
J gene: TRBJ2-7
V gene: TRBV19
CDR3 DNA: TGTGCCAGTAGTACCCCGGGACTAGCCTACGAGCAGTACTTC
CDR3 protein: CASSTPGLAYEQYF

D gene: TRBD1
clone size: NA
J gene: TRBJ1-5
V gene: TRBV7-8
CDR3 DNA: TGTGCCAGCAGCACAGGGACAGGGAGGTATCAGCCCCAGCATTTT
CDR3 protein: CASSTGTGRYQPQHF